A single sample gave rise to the 16 T cell receptor beta chains below, sequenced in a study of T cells in Graves' hyperthyroidism and ophthalmopathy. RNA transcripts yielded amplified TCR beta CDR3 regions. First-round RT-PCR of the TCR CDR3 relied on the HTBI primer set. Each CDR3 protein is one row after TCRdb ran MiXCR on the multiplex PCR reads. Here the sample spans some 650,000 distinct CDR3 sequences, more than 15% being singletons. The specimen sequenced was blood. Receptors were obtained from a middle-aged woman with Graves' ophthalmopathy.

This clonotype was picked up a small number of times. The chain has TRBV12-3 or TRBV12-4 and TRBJ2-1, with D possibly matching TRBD2 (6 bases). V dropped 3 bases and J dropped 3 bases, with 12 bases sitting between them. The CDR3 is 15 residues long. The CDR3 DNA sequence: TGTGCCAGCAGTTTGGGCGGGGCGGTCTACAATGAGCAGTTCTTC. Amino acid sequence: CASSLGGAVYNEQFF.

This clonotype was recorded a few times. The chain joins TRBV29-1 to TRBJ1-5; no firm D call. CDR3 length: 14 residues. V lost 6 bases and J 2 bases, leaving 14 bases between the germline ends. CDR1 is SQVTM, CDR2 ANQGSEA, per germline. DNA for the CDR3: TGCAGCGTGGTTCAGGAGGGTGGCAATCAGCCCCAGCATTTT. Translated, it gives CSVVQEGGNQPQHF. Full variable domain (outside the CDR3, taken from reference TRBV29-1 and TRBJ1-5): SAVISQKPSRDICQRGTSLTIQCQVDSQVTMMFWYRQQPGQSLTLIATANQGSEATYESGFVIDKFPISRPNLTFSTLTVSNMSPEDSSIYLCSVVQEGGNQPQHFGDGTRLSIL.

Many counts were recorded for this clonotype. V gene TRBV7-9 combines with J gene TRBJ1-1, with a weak D call TRBD1 (5 bases). There are 14 residues in the CDR3. Germline V gene sequence: CDR1 SEHNR, CDR2 FQNEAQ (reference sequence). V lost 5 bases and J lost 1, with 11 bases in between. CDR3 sequence (DNA): TGTGCCAGCAGCCCCCAGGGTTCGAACACTGAAGCTTTCTTT. This encodes CASSPQGSNTEAFF.

About this clonotype itself: A junction end diverges from the germline sequence, so it may reflect a read error. The gene calls are TRBV24-1 and TRBJ1-2; no clear D gene. Per germline, CDR1 KGHDR and CDR2 SFDVKD. The CDR3 runs 12 residues. CDR3 region: CATSGAADGYAF. The DNA for the CDR3 is TGTGCCACCAGTGGGGCAGCGGATGGCTACGCCTTC.

The chain recombines TRBV28 with TRBJ1-1; 7 nucleotides line up with TRBD1. Trimming took 1 base from V and 9 from J; bases not matched to a gene: 8. The CDR3 has 14 residues. Germline V gene data show CDR1 as MDHEN and CDR2 as SYDVKM. The chain's CDR3 is CASSLFGEGGKAFF. The CDR3 region has the DNA TGTGCCAGCAGTTTATTTGGGGAAGGGGGCAAAGCTTTCTTT.

This clonotype has a count of ten or more. The chain carries TRBV5-5 and TRBJ2-5; TRBD2 might be the D (5 bases). The length of the CDR3 is 14 residues. Germline V lookup: CDR1 SGHKS, CDR2 YYEKEE (reference sequence). The V and J ends lost 2 bases and 1 base respectively, with 9 bases between them. The CDR3 loop reads CASSFRLFQETQYF. In DNA form, the CDR3 reads TGTGCCAGCAGCTTTCGACTATTCCAAGAGACCCAGTACTTC. The full variable domain, with the rest looked up from reference TRBV5-5 and TRBJ2-5, is DAGVTQSPTHLIKTRGQQVTLRCSPISGHKSVSWYQQVLGQGPQFIFQYYEKEERGRGNFPDRFSARQFPNYSSELNVNALLLGDSALYLCASSFRLFQETQYFGPGTRLLVL.

The CDR3 DNA sequence: TGTGCCAGCAGCCTAAGTCCACCCGCGGGGGGAAACACCATATATTTT. Translating gives CASSLSPPAGGNTIYF. The chain couples TRBV7-2 to TRBJ1-3; D not resolved. The CDR3 is 16 amino acids. The germline gives CDR1 SGHTA, CDR2 FQGNSA. Trimming shortened V by 5 bases and J by 4 bases, and 18 bases separated the two germline ends.

The chain joins TRBV6-1 to TRBJ1-3; 8 bases match TRBD1. J gave up 6 bases and V 5 bases, and 9 bases lay outside the gene matches. The CDR3 has 15 residues. Germline loops: CDR1 MNHNS, CDR2 SASEGT. This chain's CDR3 is CASSSPGQGENTIYF. CDR3 DNA: TGTGCCAGCAGTTCCCCCGGACAGGGCGAAAACACCATATATTTT.

This clonotype was observed at least ten times. A much more abundant neighbour one base away suggests this may be a read error. The rearrangement links TRBV5-1 to TRBJ1-2, with 8 bases fitting TRBD1. This CDR3 is 14 amino acids long. The germline V gene encodes CDR1 SGHRS and CDR2 YFSETQ. The J segment lost 4 bases and the V segment lost 2 bases, leaving 4 bases of the junction unmatched. CDR3 amino acids: CASSFDGQGYGYTF. CDR3 DNA: TGCGCCAGCAGCTTCGATGGACAGGGCTATGGCTACACCTTC.

The rearrangement uses TRBV4-1 and TRBJ1-5; tentatively, D is TRBD1 (5 bases). Trimming took 4 bases from V and 4 from J, leaving 20 bases between them. Germline V gene sequence: CDR1 MGHRA, CDR2 YSYEKL. This CDR3 has 17 residues. CDR3 sequence (DNA): TGCGCCAGCAGCCTAGGGGTTGGCAGTGGGAAGAATCAGCCCCAGCATTTT. Translation gives CASSLGVGSGKNQPQHF.

As DNA, the CDR3 is TGTGCCAGTAGCCCAACCCGGGGGATAGCCAAAAACATTCAGTACTTC. It yields the protein CASSPTRGIAKNIQYF. V is TRBV19 and J is TRBJ2-4; D may be TRBD2 (6 bases). The CDR3 spans 16 residues. Germline CDR1 reads LNHDA; CDR2 reads SQIVND (reference sequence). Between the trimmed V and J ends, which lost 6 bases and 0 bases, there was a span of 15 bases.

This clonotype appeared many times. The chain is built from TRBV30 and TRBJ1-5, with unresolved D. This CDR3 has 15 residues. The ends were cut back, 5 bases at V and 2 bases at J, with 16 bases in the middle. Germline CDR1 and CDR2: GTSNPN and SVGIG (reference sequence). CDR3 in DNA: TGTGCCTGGCTTAAGAAGGCGGTGGGCAATCAGCCCCAGCATTTT. This gives the protein CAWLKKAVGNQPQHF.

Points on this clonotype: A read error may explain this, as a much larger clone is one base away. This chain links TRBV28 with TRBJ2-2; TRBD1 aligns across 11 bases. This CDR3 is built from 20 residues. Germline CDR1 reads MDHEN; CDR2 reads SYDVKM. DNA of the CDR3: TGTGCCAGCAGTTTACCTGGACAGGGGGCGATCATTCCGAACACCGGGGCGCTGTTTTTT. It specifies CASSLPGQGAIIPNTGALFF.

This clonotype was observed a few times. One end of the junction is discordant with germline, which a read error may explain. J is TRBJ2-1 and V is TRBV12-3 or TRBV12-4; 7 bases line up with TRBD1. This CDR3 is 14 amino acids long. The CDR3 loop is CANSLGTAYNEQFF. The CDR3 DNA is TGTGCCAACAGTTTAGGGACAGCCTACAATGAGCAGTTCTTC.

This clonotype was detected ten times or more. The chain is built from TRBV12-3 or TRBV12-4 and TRBJ2-5; 8 positions match TRBD2. CDR3 size: 14 residues. Germline trimming cut 8 bases from V and 5 bases from J; bases unmatched to any gene: 10. For the CDR3, the DNA is TGTGCCAGCTCAGAGGTCCAGCGGGGGGAGACCCAGTACTTC. Translating gives CASSEVQRGETQYF.

In its sample, this clonotype was seen many times. The rearrangement uses TRBV12-3 or TRBV12-4 and TRBJ2-7, with no clear D. V lost 0 bases, J lost 3 bases, and 6 bases lay in between. The CDR3 extends over 13 amino acids. CDR3 sequence reads: CASSLARRYEQYF. The CDR3 DNA reads as TGTGCCAGCAGTTTAGCGCGGCGCTACGAGCAGTACTTC.